This T cell receptor (beta chain) was obtained from a study of shared clonotypes between healthy human individuals. The table came from immunoSEQ multiplex PCR; TCRdb's copy has only in-frame clones and leaves some out. The sample contains 2 million to 2.5 million clones, approximately 96% of which appear only once. Trimming took off 4 bases at V and 0 bases at J, with 9 bases between the two ends. The CDR3 covers 14 residues. In germline, CDR1 is KGHSH, CDR2 LQKENI. This chain connects TRBV18 to TRBJ1-1, with a possible D match to TRBD1 (5 bases). What was sequenced was naive CD4+ T cells sorted from blood. The subset here: CD45RA+ positively selected. The clonotype was recovered from a man between 18 and 29 years old in good health. CDR3 sequence reads: CASSQGRMNTEAFF. Here the CDR3 DNA reads TGTGCCAGCTCACAGGGGAGAATGAACACTGAAGCTTTCTTT.